What follows are 17 T cell receptor beta chains derived from one specimen sequenced in a study of Graves' ophthalmopathy and Graves' hyperthyroidism. Scientists amplified the TCR beta CDR3 regions from RNA transcripts. HTBI primers were employed in first-round RT-PCR, then a second-round multiplex PCR followed. In TCRdb, the multiplex PCR reads were re-called with MiXCR into one record per CDR3 protein. The data contain about 700,000 distinct CDR3 sequences, 35% to 50% of them singletons. Material: peripheral blood. The receptors were gathered from an adult man with Graves' ophthalmopathy.

The chain uses TRBV5-1 and TRBJ1-2, with D tentatively TRBD1 (5 bases). The CDR3 runs 13 residues. Germline V CDR1 and CDR2: SGHRS, YFSETQ. Trimming removed 2 bases at V and 3 bases at J, with 8 bases between. The CDR3 loop is CASSFGGDYGYTF. The DNA for the CDR3 is TGCGCCAGCAGCTTCGGGGGGGACTATGGCTACACCTTC.

The CDR3 is CASSVSPQGGEKLFF. CDR3 coding DNA: TGTGCCAGCAGCGTTAGCCCCCAAGGAGGTGAAAAACTGTTTTTT. The rearrangement joins TRBV6-6 to TRBJ1-4; no firm D call. The germline V gene encodes CDR1 MNHNY and CDR2 SVGAGI (reference sequence). Trimming shortened V by 6 bases and J by 7 bases, and 18 bases separated the two germline ends. The CDR3 sequence is 15 residues long.

This clonotype was picked up many times. The chain has TRBV12-3 or TRBV12-4 and TRBJ1-5; D might be TRBD1 (5 bases). This CDR3 region has 15 residues. Trimming took 6 bases from V and 0 from J, leaving 12 bases between them. This CDR3 reads CASREGLVSNQPQHF. The CDR3 DNA reads TGTGCCAGCAGAGAGGGGTTGGTTAGCAATCAGCCCCAGCATTTT.

This clonotype was observed many times. This sequence joins TRBV7-9 and TRBJ1-2; D is unresolved. The CDR3 sequence is 13 residues long. CDR1 and CDR2 from the germline V gene are SEHNR and FQNEAQ (reference sequence). Trimming cost V 4 bases and J 2 bases, with 8 bases left between them. The CDR3 nucleotides are TGTGCCAGCAGCTATGGAGGGAACTATGGCTACACCTTC. Its protein product is CASSYGGNYGYTF.

This clonotype was seen at least ten times. The gene calls are TRBV7-6 and TRBJ2-5; 9 bases fit TRBD1. Germline loops: CDR1 SGHVS, CDR2 FNYEAQ. Losses at the gene ends were 1 base for V and 5 bases for J; bases not matched to a gene: 8. The CDR3 contains 16 residues. The chain's CDR3 is CASSLGLTGGMETQYF. The CDR3 DNA follows: TGTGCCAGCAGCTTAGGCTTGACAGGGGGGATGGAGACCCAGTACTTC. The full variable domain, its missing parts supplied by reference TRBV7-6 and TRBJ2-5, is GAGVSQSPRYKVTKRGQDVALRCDPISGHVSLYWYRQALGQGPEFLTYFNYEAQQDKSGLPNDRFSAERPEGSISTLTIQRTEQRDSAMYRCASSLGLTGGMETQYFGPGTRLLVL.

This clonotype was seen a few times. A junction boundary mismatches the germline segment, possibly from a read error. V usage is TRBV10-3 and J usage is TRBJ1-4, with TRBD1 matching 8 bases. CDR3 length: 18 residues. The germline CDR1 and CDR2 sequences are ENHRY and SYGVKD. The CDR3 loop reads CASSQDGQGRGLDEKLFF. Written as DNA, the CDR3 is TGTGCCAGCAGTCAAGACGGACAGGGTCGAGGATTGGATGAAAAACTGTTTTTT.

In this sample, this clonotype turned up once. V is TRBV10-3 and J is TRBJ1-2; 7 nucleotides line up with TRBD1. Trimming cost V 6 bases and J 4 bases; bases outside gene matches: 5. The germline V gene has CDR1 ENHRY and CDR2 SYGVKD. This CDR3 comprises 13 residues. In DNA, the CDR3 is TGTGCCATCAGAACAGGGGAGAGCTATGGCTACACCTTC. It is translated as CAIRTGESYGYTF.

As to this clonotype: Since a much larger clone is just one base distant, this may be a read error. The chain has TRBV10-2 and TRBJ2-7; TRBD1 matches 7 bases. This CDR3 spans 13 amino acids. Per the germline V gene, CDR1 is WSHSY and CDR2 is SAAADI. The CDR3 DNA sequence: TGTGCCAGCAACCAATGGGACAGCTACGAGCAGTACTTC. This encodes CASNQWDSYEQYF.

This clonotype was observed many times. The chain uses TRBV25-1 and TRBJ1-1; D is undetermined. V lost 0 bases, J lost 6 bases, and 11 bases lay in between. From germline, CDR1 is MGHDK and CDR2 SYGVNS. The CDR3 is 14 amino acids. The CDR3 DNA reads as TGTGCCAGCAGTGAATATGGTCCGGAGCCTGAAGCTTTCTTT. Its protein product is CASSEYGPEPEAFF.

This clonotype was seen only a few times. This chain connects TRBV20-1 to TRBJ1-1; 10 bases match TRBD1. Germline loops: CDR1 DFQATT, CDR2 SNEGSKA (reference sequence). J lost 3 bases, V lost 5 bases, and 9 bases had no gene match. There are 15 residues in the CDR3. The CDR3: CSALPGQGFYTEAFF. DNA for the CDR3: TGCAGTGCTTTACCGGGACAGGGGTTCTACACTGAAGCTTTCTTT.

V and J are TRBV29-1 and TRBJ1-2; TRBD1 matches 7 bases. The CDR3 contains 14 residues. Germline loops: CDR1 SQVTM, CDR2 ANQGSEA. Unmatched junction bases numbered 9, after V lost 5 bases and J lost 3 bases. DNA of the CDR3: TGCAGCGTTCGACCGGGACAGCTCGACTATGGCTACACCTTC. Residues: CSVRPGQLDYGYTF.

Notes on this clonotype: The conserved phenylalanine or tryptophan normally closing the CDR3 is absent here, so this likely arose from a read error. This chain joins TRBV7-6 and TRBJ2-7; 7 bases are shared with TRBD1. CDR1 is SGHVS, CDR2 FNYEAQ, per germline. There are 13 residues in the CDR3. Germline trimming cut 9 bases from V and 5 bases from J; bases unmatched to any gene: 10. In DNA form, the CDR3 reads TGTGCCAGACCGGGACAGAACCCCCACGAGCAGTACTTA. Its protein product is CARPGQNPHEQYL.

There are many counts of this clonotype. This sequence joins TRBV6-2 or TRBV6-3 and TRBJ2-5; no clear D gene. V was clipped by 6 bases and J by 6 bases, with 14 bases between them. The CDR3 is 13 residues long. Per germline, CDR1 MNHEY and CDR2 SVGEGT. CDR3 loop: CASSSLGWQTQYF. DNA of the CDR3: TGTGCCAGCAGCTCACTGGGGTGGCAGACCCAGTACTTC.

This clonotype was picked up many times. The junction does not match germline at one end; this may be a read error. The chain couples TRBV5-8 to TRBJ2-7; D gene unclear. Germline V gives CDR1 SGHTS, CDR2 YDEGEE. The CDR3 has 13 amino acids. The CDR3 coding sequence is TGTGCCAGCAGCTTCAGTAGATCCTACGAGCAATACTTC. It is translated as CASSFSRSYEQYF.

This clonotype came up many times. This chain connects TRBV5-1 to TRBJ1-2, with 8 bases matching TRBD1. V was pared by 4 bases and J by 6 bases, with 11 bases of the junction left unmatched. The CDR3 runs to 15 residues. Germline V CDR1 and CDR2: SGHRS, YFSETQ. DNA for the CDR3: TGCGCCAGCAGCGAGCAGACAGGGGTCGACGATGGCTACACCTTC. As protein: CASSEQTGVDDGYTF.

DNA for the CDR3: TGTGCCAGCAGCGCGGGAATCCGGGACAAAGAGACCCAGTACTTC. Residues: CASSAGIRDKETQYF. The chain employs TRBV5-4 and TRBJ2-5, with D possibly called TRBD1 or TRBD2 (6 bases each). There are 15 residues in the CDR3. CDR1 is SGHNT, CDR2 YYREEE, per germline (reference sequence). The V gene lost 4 bases and the J gene lost 3 bases, with 16 bases spanning the gap.

J is TRBJ1-3 and V is TRBV15; 7 positions agree with TRBD1. Germline lookup yields CDR1 LNHNV and CDR2 YYDKDF (reference sequence). This CDR3 contains 15 residues. V was pared by 2 bases and J by 2 bases, with 3 bases of the junction left unmatched. Here the CDR3 reads CATSRLQGAGNTIYF. The CDR3 nucleotides are TGTGCCACCAGCAGACTGCAGGGGGCTGGAAACACCATATATTTT.